This T cell receptor beta chain is from a study of cytomegalovirus exposure and HLA in healthy donors. General study findings and limits: Excluded were some V segments that proved indistinguishable, including TRBV6-2 and TRBV6-3. Earlier analysis yielded a pattern in which most TCR beta V segments were productive about 90% or about 30% of the time.

Nominally healthy donors were sampled, though unrecorded immune exposures were likely. Regarding this clone: The antigen remains unidentified.

In germline, CDR1 is MNHEY, CDR2 SVGAGI. V lost 5 bases, J lost 0 bases, and 11 bases lay in between. CDR3 length equals 15 residues. PCR amplification relied on 60 Vbeta primers (plus 13 Jbeta primers). The authors' processing: In a later analysis, 75 million to 95 million unique TCR beta chains included roughly 11 million shared by two or more donors. Repertoires were generated with immunoSEQ multiplex PCR, while TCRdb's copy carries only in-frame clones and drops some. The D gene and trimming were derived from the DNA, and the V and J assignments and clone size from that table. Of 170,000 or so clones listed, approximately 80% are singletons.

The sequence was collected from a woman aged 45-65 years in good health and CMV-seronegative. The rearrangement joins TRBV6-5 to TRBJ1-3; no clear D. The material sequenced was PBMCs. The CDR3 coding sequence is TGTGCCAGCAGTCATAGAAAGAGCTCTGGAAACACCATATATTTT. It is translated as CASSHRKSSGNTIYF.